Listed below are T cell receptor beta chains from one sample, sequenced in a study of Graves' ophthalmopathy and Graves' hyperthyroidism. TCRdb processed the multiplex PCR reads anew with MiXCR; each CDR3 protein has one entry. Counted here are about 210,000 distinct CDR3 sequences, approximately 28% occurring once; the ten biggest clones make up about 9.1%. The sequenced material came from peripheral blood. The origin of the receptors is a man aged 45-60 years with Graves' ophthalmopathy. CDR3s include the opening cysteine and the closing phenylalanine or tryptophan. A D gene is named only where the DNA matches it firmly. Part of the rows lack a size; the others show once, few, many or a class for expanded clones.

D: .
J: TRBJ2-5
size: many
V: TRBV29-1
CDR3: CSVEQLQETQYF
DNA: TGCAGCGTCGAACAGCTACAAGAGACCCAGTACTTC

D: .
J: TRBJ1-1
size: .
V: TRBV12-3/TRBV12-4
CDR3: CASSPRTGISMAFF
DNA: TGTGCCAGCAGTCCCCGAACAGGGATCAGTATGGCTTTCTTT

D: .
J: TRBJ2-2
size: many
V: TRBV7-2
CDR3: CASTDKNTGELFF
DNA: TGTGCCAGCACGGACAAGAACACCGGGGAGCTGTTTTTT

D: TRBD1
J: TRBJ1-6
size: many
V: TRBV28
CDR3: CASSLNGVRGNSPLHF
DNA: TGTGCCAGCAGTTTAAATGGAGTCAGGGGGAATTCACCCCTCCACTTT

D: TRBD1
J: TRBJ1-1
size: many
V: TRBV6-2/TRBV6-3
CDR3: CASRRDSPPNTEAFF
DNA: TGTGCCAGCAGGCGGGACAGCCCCCCGAACACTGAAGCTTTCTTT

D: .
J: TRBJ2-5
size: .
V: TRBV6-1
CDR3: CASSERSVQETQYF
DNA: TGTGCCAGCAGTGAACGAAGCGTGCAAGAGACCCAGTACTTC

D: .
J: TRBJ1-2
size: many
V: TRBV10-3
CDR3: CAISATERINGYTF
DNA: TGTGCCATCAGTGCCACAGAAAGGATCAATGGCTACACCTTC

D: .
J: TRBJ2-2
size: many
V: TRBV30
CDR3: CAWRGTMNTGELFF
DNA: TGTGCCTGGAGAGGGACAATGAACACCGGGGAGCTGTTTTTT

D: TRBD1
J: TRBJ2-7
size: few
V: TRBV6-2/TRBV6-3
CDR3: CASSNQGAAYEQYF
DNA: TGTGCCAGCAGTAACCAGGGGGCCGCCTACGAGCAGTACTTC

D: TRBD1
J: TRBJ1-1
size: .
V: TRBV5-4
CDR3: CASSAGQPVEAFF
DNA: TGTGCCAGCAGCGCGGGACAGCCAGTTGAAGCTTTCTTT

D: .
J: TRBJ2-7
size: many
V: TRBV11-2
CDR3: CASSLVGLRVKPYEQYF
DNA: TGTGCCAGCAGCTTAGTCGGCCTGCGGGTGAAGCCCTACGAGCAGTACTTC

D: TRBD2
J: TRBJ2-5
size: .
V: TRBV6-2/TRBV6-3
CDR3: CASSYSRAGGWETQYF
DNA: TGTGCCAGCAGTTACTCGCGAGCGGGAGGTTGGGAGACCCAGTACTTC

D: .
J: TRBJ2-7
size: many
V: TRBV24-1
CDR3: CATSDPKRQIYEQYF
DNA: TGTGCCACCAGTGATCCAAAGAGACAGATCTACGAGCAGTACTTC

D: TRBD2
J: TRBJ2-7
size: many
V: TRBV12-3/TRBV12-4
CDR3: CASSLTSGTYEQYF
DNA: TGTGCCAGCAGTTTAACTAGCGGAACCTACGAGCAGTACTTC

D: .
J: TRBJ1-3
size: .
V: TRBV20-1
CDR3: CSAIRNKESGNTIYF
DNA: TGCAGTGCCATAAGAAATAAGGAATCTGGAAACACCATATATTTT

D: .
J: TRBJ1-2
size: many
V: TRBV10-3
CDR3: CAISESTRPGPENF
DNA: TGTGCCATCAGTGAGTCAACCAGACCGGGCCCTGAAAACTTC

D: .
J: TRBJ1-1
size: many
V: TRBV14
CDR3: CASSIGRRSTEAFF
DNA: TGTGCCAGCAGCATTGGACGACGAAGTACTGAAGCTTTCTTT

D: .
J: TRBJ1-1
size: many
V: TRBV12-5
CDR3: CASALTSGAWGTEAFF
DNA: TGTGCTAGTGCCCTTACATCAGGGGCTTGGGGCACTGAAGCTTTCTTT

D: .
J: TRBJ1-6
size: many
V: TRBV15
CDR3: CATSRDPRTYRVDSPLHF
DNA: TGTGCCACCAGCAGAGACCCCAGGACGTACAGGGTCGATTCACCCCTCCACTTT

D: TRBD1
J: TRBJ2-2
size: many
V: TRBV6-1
CDR3: CASSRRRTGSGELFF
DNA: TGTGCCAGCAGCCGAAGGCGGACAGGGTCCGGGGAGCTGTTTTTT

D: .
J: TRBJ2-7
size: .
V: TRBV7-3
CDR3: CASSLVIGGRGAEQYF
DNA: TGTGCCAGCAGCTTAGTTATCGGTGGCAGGGGAGCCGAGCAGTACTTC

D: .
J: TRBJ2-7
size: .
V: TRBV20-1
CDR3: CSAAWTDLYEQYF
DNA: TGCAGTGCCGCCTGGACCGATCTCTACGAGCAGTACTTC

D: .
J: TRBJ2-5
size: .
V: TRBV7-9
CDR3: CASSLDAGQYF
DNA: TGTGCCAGCAGCTTAGATGCGGGCCAGTACTTC

D: TRBD1
J: TRBJ2-5
size: many
V: TRBV29-1
CDR3: CSGRTEQGAAQYF
DNA: TGCAGCGGCCGTACAGAACAGGGGGCCGCCCAGTACTTC

D: .
J: TRBJ2-5
size: many
V: TRBV11-2
CDR3: CASSYSPRQLSVGETQYF
DNA: TGTGCCAGCAGCTACTCTCCCCGACAGCTCAGTGTGGGGGAGACCCAGTACTTC

D: TRBD1
J: TRBJ2-7
size: many
V: TRBV7-2
CDR3: CASSDRGRYEQYF
DNA: TGTGCCAGCTCGGACAGGGGGCGATACGAGCAGTACTTC